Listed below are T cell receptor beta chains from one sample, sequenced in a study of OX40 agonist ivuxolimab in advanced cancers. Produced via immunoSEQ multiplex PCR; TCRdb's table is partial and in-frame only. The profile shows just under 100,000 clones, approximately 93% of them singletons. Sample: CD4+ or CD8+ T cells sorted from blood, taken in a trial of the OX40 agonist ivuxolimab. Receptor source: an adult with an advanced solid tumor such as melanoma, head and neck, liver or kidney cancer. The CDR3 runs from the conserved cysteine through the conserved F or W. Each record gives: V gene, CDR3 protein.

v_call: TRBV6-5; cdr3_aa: CASSYSPGGRYNEQFF
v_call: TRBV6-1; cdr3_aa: CAAGERGTEAFF
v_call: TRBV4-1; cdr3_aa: CASRGTGGIGSPLHF
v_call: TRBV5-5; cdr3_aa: CASSSRGPDQPQHF
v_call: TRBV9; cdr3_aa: CASSVDQGWNSPLHF
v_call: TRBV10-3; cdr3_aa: CAIRREEGSNEQFF
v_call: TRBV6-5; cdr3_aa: CASSYSWSYNEQFF
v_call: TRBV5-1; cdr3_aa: CASSPDGDSSYNEQFF
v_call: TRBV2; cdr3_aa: CASSPRDRVEYGYTF
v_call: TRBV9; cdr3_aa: CASSWETGELFF
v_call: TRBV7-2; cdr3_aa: CASSPRGGQSLADTQYF
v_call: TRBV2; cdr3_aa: CASSVQGHDNQPQHF
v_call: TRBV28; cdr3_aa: CASSLGSGRIGNEQFF
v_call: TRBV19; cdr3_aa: CASTLQAKNSNQPQHF
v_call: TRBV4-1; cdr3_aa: CASSQEGVTHYGYTF
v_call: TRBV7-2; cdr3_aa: CASSAGGEETQYF
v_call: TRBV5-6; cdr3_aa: CASSFRTSGGTDTQYF
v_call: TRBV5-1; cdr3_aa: CASSPAANYGYTF
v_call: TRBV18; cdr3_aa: CASSPLRPEAFF
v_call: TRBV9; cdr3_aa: CASSVATGGEQYF
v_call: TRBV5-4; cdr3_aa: CASSLQPLGGGIYEQFF
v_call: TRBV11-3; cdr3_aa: CASSAGTSRSGEQYF
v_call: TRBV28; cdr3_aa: CASTSVGGLLNTNYGYTF
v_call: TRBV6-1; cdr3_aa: CASSERASGRVYEQYF
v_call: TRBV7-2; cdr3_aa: CASSLGFPYEQYF
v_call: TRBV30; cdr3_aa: CAWSVRDSKAFF
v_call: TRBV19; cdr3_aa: CASKSTGGSYNSPLHF
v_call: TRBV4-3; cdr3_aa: CASSQDLGSAQYF
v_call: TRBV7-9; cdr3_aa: CASSLAGQGGKGNTEAFF
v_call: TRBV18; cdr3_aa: CASSPVSLETQYF
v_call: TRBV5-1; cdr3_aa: CASSSLDRGIKTQYF
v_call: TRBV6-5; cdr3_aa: CASSYSFGSYEQYF
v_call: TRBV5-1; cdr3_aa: CASSTRTQGQGGGELFF
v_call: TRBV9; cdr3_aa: CASSVAQRETQYF
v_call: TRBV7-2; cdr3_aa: CASSYPGTSPTDTQYF
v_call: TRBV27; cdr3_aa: CASSSPPPLHF
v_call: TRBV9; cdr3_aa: CASSVASGGPASTDTQYF